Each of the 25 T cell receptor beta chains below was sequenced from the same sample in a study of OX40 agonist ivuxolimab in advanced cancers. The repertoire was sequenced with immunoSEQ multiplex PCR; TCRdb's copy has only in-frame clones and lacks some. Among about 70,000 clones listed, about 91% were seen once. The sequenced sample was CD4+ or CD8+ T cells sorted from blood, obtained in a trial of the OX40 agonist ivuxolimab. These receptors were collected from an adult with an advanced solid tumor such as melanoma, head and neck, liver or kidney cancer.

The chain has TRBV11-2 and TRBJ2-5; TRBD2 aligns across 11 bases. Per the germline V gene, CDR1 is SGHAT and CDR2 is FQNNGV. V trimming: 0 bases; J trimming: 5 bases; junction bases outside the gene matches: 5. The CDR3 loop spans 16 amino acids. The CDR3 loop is CASSLDILAGVETQYF. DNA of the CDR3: TGTGCCAGCAGCTTAGATATACTAGCGGGAGTGGAGACCCAGTACTTC.

The CDR3 DNA follows: TGCGCCAGCAGCCAAGCCCCTTTCCGCGGGGCTGGGGCCAACGTCCTGACTTTC. This gives the protein CASSQAPFRGAGANVLTF. The chain links TRBV4-1 to TRBJ2-6, with a weak D call TRBD2 (6 bases). This CDR3 spans 18 amino acids. The germline V gene encodes CDR1 MGHRA and CDR2 YSYEKL. V lost 1 base and J lost 2, with 15 bases in between.

CDR3 sequence reads: CASRAGQGAGWYF. The DNA of the CDR3 is TGTGCCAGCAGAGCGGGACAGGGGGCGGGATGGTACTTC. This chain uses TRBV28 with TRBJ2-7; TRBD1 matches at 12 bases. This CDR3 is 13 amino acids long. Unmatched junction bases numbered 9, after V lost 6 bases and J lost 12 bases. CDR1 and CDR2 from the germline V gene are MDHEN and SYDVKM.

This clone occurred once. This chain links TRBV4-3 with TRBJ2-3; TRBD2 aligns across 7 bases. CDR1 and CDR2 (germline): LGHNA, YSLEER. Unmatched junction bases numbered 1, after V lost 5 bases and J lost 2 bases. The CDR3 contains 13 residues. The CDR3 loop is CASSGTNTDTQYF. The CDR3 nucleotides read TGCGCCAGCAGCGGGACTAACACAGATACGCAGTATTTT.

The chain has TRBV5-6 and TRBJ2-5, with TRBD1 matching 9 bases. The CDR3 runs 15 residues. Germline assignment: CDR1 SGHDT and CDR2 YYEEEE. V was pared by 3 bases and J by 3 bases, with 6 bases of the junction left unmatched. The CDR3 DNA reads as TGTGCCAGCAGCTACGGGACAGGGAAGGAAGAGACCCAGTACTTC. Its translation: CASSYGTGKEETQYF. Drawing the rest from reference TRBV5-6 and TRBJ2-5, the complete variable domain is DAGVTQSPTHLIKTRGQQVTLRCSPKSGHDTVSWYQQALGQGPQFIFQYYEEEERQRGNFPDRFSGHQFPNYSSELNVNALLLGDSALYLCASSYGTGKEETQYFGPGTRLLVL.

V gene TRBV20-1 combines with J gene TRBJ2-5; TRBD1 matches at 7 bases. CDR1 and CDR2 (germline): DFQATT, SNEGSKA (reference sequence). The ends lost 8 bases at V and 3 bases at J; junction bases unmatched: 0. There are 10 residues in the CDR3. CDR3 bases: TGCAGTACAGGGGAAGAGACCCAGTACTTC. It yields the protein CSTGEETQYF.

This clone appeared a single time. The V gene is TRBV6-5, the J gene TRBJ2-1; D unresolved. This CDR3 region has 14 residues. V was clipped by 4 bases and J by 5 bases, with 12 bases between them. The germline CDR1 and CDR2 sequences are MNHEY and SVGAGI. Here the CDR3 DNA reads TGTGCCAGCAGTTTCCATGGCCTCAACAATGAGCAGTTCTTC. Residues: CASSFHGLNNEQFF.

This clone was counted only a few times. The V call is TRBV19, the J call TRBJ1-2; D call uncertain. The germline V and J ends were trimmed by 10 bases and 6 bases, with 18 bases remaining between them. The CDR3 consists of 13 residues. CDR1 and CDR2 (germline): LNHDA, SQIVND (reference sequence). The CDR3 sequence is CATRRNLKDGYTF. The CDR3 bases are TGTGCCACCAGACGCAATCTTAAGGATGGCTACACCTTC.

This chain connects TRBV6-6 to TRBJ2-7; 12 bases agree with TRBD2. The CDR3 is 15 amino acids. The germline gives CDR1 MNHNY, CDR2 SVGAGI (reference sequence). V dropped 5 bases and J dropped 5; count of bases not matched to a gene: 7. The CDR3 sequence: CASSLGTSGLDEQYF. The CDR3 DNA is TGTGCCAGCAGTCTCGGGACTAGCGGGCTCGACGAGCAGTACTTC.

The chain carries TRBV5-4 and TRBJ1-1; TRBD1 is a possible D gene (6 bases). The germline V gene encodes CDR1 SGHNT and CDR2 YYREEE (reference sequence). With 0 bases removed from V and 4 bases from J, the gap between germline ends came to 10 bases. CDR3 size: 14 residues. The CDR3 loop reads CASSLGGLVTEAFF. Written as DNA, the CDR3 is TGTGCCAGCAGCTTGGGGGGGCTGGTCACTGAAGCTTTCTTT.

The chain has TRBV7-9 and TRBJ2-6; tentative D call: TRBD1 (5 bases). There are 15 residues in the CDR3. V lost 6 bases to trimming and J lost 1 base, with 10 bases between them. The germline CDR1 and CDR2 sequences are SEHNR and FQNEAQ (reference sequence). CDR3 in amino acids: CASRKTGSGANVLTF. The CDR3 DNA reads TGTGCCAGCAGGAAAACAGGATCTGGGGCCAACGTCCTGACTTTC.

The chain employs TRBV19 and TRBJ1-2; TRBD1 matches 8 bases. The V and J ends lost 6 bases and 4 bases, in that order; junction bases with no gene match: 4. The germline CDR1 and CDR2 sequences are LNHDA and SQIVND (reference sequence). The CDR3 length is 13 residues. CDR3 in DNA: TGTGCCAGTAGGGCAGGGGGCGGCTATGGCTACACCTTC. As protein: CASRAGGGYGYTF.

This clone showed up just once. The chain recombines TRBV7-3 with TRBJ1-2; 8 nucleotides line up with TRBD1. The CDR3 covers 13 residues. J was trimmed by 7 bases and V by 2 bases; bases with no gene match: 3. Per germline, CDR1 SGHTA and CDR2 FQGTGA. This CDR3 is CASSLGQGGGYTF. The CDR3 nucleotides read TGTGCCAGCAGCTTAGGACAGGGTGGTGGCTACACCTTC.

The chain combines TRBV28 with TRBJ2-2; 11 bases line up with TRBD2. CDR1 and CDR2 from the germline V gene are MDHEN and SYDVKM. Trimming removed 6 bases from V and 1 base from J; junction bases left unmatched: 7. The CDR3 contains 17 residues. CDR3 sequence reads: CASSQKLAGGNTGELFF. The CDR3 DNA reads TGTGCCAGCAGCCAAAAGCTAGCGGGAGGGAACACCGGGGAGCTGTTTTTT.

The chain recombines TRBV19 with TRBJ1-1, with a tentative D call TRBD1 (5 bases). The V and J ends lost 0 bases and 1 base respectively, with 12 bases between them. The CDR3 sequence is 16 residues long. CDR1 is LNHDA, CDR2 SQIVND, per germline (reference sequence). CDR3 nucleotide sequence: TGTGCCAGTAGTATAGATGGGGACGGTCCGAACACTGAAGCTTTCTTT. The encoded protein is CASSIDGDGPNTEAFF.

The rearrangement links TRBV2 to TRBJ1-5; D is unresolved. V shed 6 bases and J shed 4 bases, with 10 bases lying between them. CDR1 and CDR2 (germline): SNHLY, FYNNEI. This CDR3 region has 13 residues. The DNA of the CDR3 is TGTGCCAGCAGGTCCGAGCGAAATCAGCCCCAGCATTTT. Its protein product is CASRSERNQPQHF. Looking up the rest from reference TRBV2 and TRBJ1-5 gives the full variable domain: EPEVTQTPSHQVTQMGQEVILRCVPISNHLYFYWYRQILGQKVEFLVSFYNNEISEKSEIFDDQFSVERPDGSNFTLKIRSTKLEDSAMYFCASRSERNQPQHFGDGTRLSIL.

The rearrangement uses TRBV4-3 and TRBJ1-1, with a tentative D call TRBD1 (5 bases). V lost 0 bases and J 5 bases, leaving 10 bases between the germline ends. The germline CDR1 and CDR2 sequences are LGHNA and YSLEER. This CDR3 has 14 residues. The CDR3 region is CASSQDLWGTEAFF. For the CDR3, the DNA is TGCGCCAGCAGCCAAGATCTTTGGGGGACTGAAGCTTTCTTT.

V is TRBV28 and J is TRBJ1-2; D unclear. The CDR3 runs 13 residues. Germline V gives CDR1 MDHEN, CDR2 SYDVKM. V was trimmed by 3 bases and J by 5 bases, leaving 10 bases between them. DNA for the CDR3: TGTGCCAGCAGTTTGGAGACCAGTTATGGCTACACCTTC. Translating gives CASSLETSYGYTF.

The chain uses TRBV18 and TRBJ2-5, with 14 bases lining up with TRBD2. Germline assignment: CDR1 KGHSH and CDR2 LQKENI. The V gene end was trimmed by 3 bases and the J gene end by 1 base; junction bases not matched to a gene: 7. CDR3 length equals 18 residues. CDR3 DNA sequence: TGTGCCAGCTCACCTACCGTCGGGACTAGCGGGGGCCAAGAGACCCAGTACTTC. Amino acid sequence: CASSPTVGTSGGQETQYF.

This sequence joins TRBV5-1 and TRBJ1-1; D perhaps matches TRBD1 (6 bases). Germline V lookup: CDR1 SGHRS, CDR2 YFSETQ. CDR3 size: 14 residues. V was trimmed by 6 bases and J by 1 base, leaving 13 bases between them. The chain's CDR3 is CASTRQDRNTEAFF. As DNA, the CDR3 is TGCGCCAGCACCCGCCAGGACAGGAACACTGAAGCTTTCTTT.

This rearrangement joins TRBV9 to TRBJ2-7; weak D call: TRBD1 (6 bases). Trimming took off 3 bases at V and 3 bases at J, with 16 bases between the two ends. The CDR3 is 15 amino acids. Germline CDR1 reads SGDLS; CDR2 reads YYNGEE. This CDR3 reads CASSAAPGHLYEQYF. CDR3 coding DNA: TGTGCCAGCAGCGCGGCGCCGGGACACCTCTACGAGCAGTACTTC.

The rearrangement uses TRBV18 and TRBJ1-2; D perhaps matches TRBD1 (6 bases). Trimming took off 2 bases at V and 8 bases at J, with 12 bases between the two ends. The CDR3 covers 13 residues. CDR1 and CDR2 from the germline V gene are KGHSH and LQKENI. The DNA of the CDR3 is TGTGCCAGCTCACCAGAAACAGGGCAAGGCTACACCTTC. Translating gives CASSPETGQGYTF.

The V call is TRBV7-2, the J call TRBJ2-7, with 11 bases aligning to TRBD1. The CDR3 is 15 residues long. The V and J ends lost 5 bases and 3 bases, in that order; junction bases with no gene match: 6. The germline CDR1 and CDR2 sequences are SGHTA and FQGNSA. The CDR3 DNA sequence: TGTGCCAGCAGCCCGCGGACAGGGGGCGGCTACGAGCAGTACTTC. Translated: CASSPRTGGGYEQYF.

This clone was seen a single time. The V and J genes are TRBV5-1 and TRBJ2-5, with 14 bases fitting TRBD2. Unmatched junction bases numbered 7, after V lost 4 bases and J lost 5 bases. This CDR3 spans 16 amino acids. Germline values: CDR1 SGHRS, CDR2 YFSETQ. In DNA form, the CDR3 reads TGCGCCAGCAGCATTAGACTAGCGGGGGGGATGGAGACCCAGTACTTC. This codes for CASSIRLAGGMETQYF.

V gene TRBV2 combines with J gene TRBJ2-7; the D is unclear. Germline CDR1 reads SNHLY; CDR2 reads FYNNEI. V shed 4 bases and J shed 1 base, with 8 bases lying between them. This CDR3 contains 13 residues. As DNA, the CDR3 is TGTGCCAGCAGTGGCTCAGTTTCCTACGAGCAGTACTTC. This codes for CASSGSVSYEQYF. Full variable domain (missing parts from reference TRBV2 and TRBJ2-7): EPEVTQTPSHQVTQMGQEVILRCVPISNHLYFYWYRQILGQKVEFLVSFYNNEISEKSEIFDDQFSVERPDGSNFTLKIRSTKLEDSAMYFCASSGSVSYEQYFGPGTRLTVT.